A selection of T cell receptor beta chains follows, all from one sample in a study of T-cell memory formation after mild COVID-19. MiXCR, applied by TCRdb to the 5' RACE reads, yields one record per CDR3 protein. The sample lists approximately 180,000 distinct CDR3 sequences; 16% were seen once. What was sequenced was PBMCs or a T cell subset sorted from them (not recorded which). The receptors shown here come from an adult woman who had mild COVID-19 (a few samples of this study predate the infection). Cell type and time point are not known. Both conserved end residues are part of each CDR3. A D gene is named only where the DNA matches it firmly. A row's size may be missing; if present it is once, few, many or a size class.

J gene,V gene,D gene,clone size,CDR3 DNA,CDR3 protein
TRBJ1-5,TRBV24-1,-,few,TGTGCCACCAGTGATTCGACTAGGCCTCAGCCCCAGCATTTT,CATSDSTRPQPQHF
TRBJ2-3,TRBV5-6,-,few,TGTGCCAGCAGCTTGAACGGGTTGGGCACAGATACGCAGTATTTT,CASSLNGLGTDTQYF
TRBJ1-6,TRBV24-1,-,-,TGTGCCACCAGTGATTCGACATATAATTCACCCCTCCACTTT,CATSDSTYNSPLHF
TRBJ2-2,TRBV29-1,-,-,TGCAGCGTTGTTGGCAGGGTTGGCGGGGAGCTGTTTTTT,CSVVGRVGGELFF
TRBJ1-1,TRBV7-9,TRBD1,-,TGTGCCAGCAGCTTAGGCAGGGGGCAGGTGAACACTGAAGCTTTCTTT,CASSLGRGQVNTEAFF
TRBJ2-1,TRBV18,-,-,TGTGCCAGCTCACCTGGCCGGGACATTGAGCAGTTCTTC,CASSPGRDIEQFF
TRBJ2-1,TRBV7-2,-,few,TGTGCCAGCACCCGAAGCTGGGAAGAGCAGTTCTTC,CASTRSWEEQFF
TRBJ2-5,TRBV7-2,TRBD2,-,TGTGCCAGCTGCTTTGGGAGCGGGGGAGGGACCCAGTACTTC,CASCFGSGGGTQYF
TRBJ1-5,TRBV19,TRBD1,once,TGTGCCAGTAGTAGCCGGGACAGGGGAGGGGGGCGTCAGCCCCAGCATTTT,CASSSRDRGGGRQPQHF
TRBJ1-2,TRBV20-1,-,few,TGCAGTGCTAGAGATCCTGGGCGAGCAGTCAACTATGGCTACACCTTC,CSARDPGRAVNYGYTF
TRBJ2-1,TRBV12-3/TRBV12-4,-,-,TGTGCCAGCAGTTCCTGGCATGAGCAGTTCTTC,CASSSWHEQFF
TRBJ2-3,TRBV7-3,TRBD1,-,TGTGCCAGCAGCCCCACGGACAGGGGATTAGATACGCAGTATTTT,CASSPTDRGLDTQYF
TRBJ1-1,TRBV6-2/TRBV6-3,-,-,TGTGCCAGCAGTTACCAGGGGATGAACACTGAAGCTTTCTTT,CASSYQGMNTEAFF
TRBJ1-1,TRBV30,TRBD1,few,TGTGCCTGGAGTACACCAGGGACAGAGAACACTGAAGCTTTCTTT,CAWSTPGTENTEAFF
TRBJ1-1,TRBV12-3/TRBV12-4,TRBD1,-,TGTGCCAGCAGTTTCAGGACAGGGGTCGGTGAAGCTTTCTTT,CASSFRTGVGEAFF
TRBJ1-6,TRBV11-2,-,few,TGTGCCAGCAGCCAAAATGATAATTCACCCCTCCACTTT,CASSQNDNSPLHF
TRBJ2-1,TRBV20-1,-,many,TGCAGTGCTAACAAAGGGAGAAATGAGCAGTTCTTC,CSANKGRNEQFF
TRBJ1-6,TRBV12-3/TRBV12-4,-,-,TGTGCCAGCAGTTCTGAGTCTATAAGGGCACCCCTCCACTTT,CASSSESIRAPLHF
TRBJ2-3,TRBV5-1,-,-,TGCGCCAGCAGCTTGACTAGTTTCCCAGATACGCAGTATTTT,CASSLTSFPDTQYF
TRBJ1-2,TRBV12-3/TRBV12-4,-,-,TGTGCCAGCAGGGGACCGGTCTATGGCTACACCTTC,CASRGPVYGYTF
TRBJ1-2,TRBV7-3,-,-,TGTGCCACCGGGGACCGGTATGGCTACACCTTC,CATGDRYGYTF
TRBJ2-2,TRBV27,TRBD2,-,TGTGCCAGTTCGGGACTAGCGGGTTCCGGGGAGCTGTTTTTT,CASSGLAGSGELFF
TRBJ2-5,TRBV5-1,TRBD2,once,TGCGCCAGCAGGGCGGGACTAGCGGGACGGGAGACCCAGTACTTC,CASRAGLAGRETQYF
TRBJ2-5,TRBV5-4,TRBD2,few,TGTGCCAGCAGCTTGGCCCCCAGCGGGGGGCCCCAAGAGACCCAGTACTTC,CASSLAPSGGPQETQYF
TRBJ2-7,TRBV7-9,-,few,TGTGCCAGCAGCCCCAGTCGGGGGAAGCTTTCCTACGAGCAGTACTTC,CASSPSRGKLSYEQYF
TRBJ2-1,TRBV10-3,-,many,TGTGCCACCGCTCAGCAGGGCAATGAGCAGTTCTTC,CATAQQGNEQFF
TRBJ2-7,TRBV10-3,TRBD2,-,TGTGCCATCAGTGAGCCGGGGGGGTTCACCTACGAGCAGTACTTC,CAISEPGGFTYEQYF
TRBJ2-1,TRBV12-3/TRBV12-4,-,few,TGTGCCAGCAGTTGGGGGGCCTCCTACAATGAGCAGTTCTTC,CASSWGASYNEQFF
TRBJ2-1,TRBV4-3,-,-,TGCGCCAGCAGCCAAGCGTTCGGAGTGGCTAGCTCCTACAATGAGCAGTTCTTC,CASSQAFGVASSYNEQFF
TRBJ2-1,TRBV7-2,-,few,TGTGCCAGCAGCTTAGCGGGAGTATACCATGAGCAGTTCTTC,CASSLAGVYHEQFF
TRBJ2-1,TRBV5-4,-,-,TGTGCCAGCAGAGGGCCCGGGAGCTCCTACAATGAGCAGTTCTTC,CASRGPGSSYNEQFF
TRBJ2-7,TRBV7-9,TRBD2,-,TGTGCCAGCAGCTTAGCCCCGGGACTAGCGGGGCGATCGCTCTACGAGCAGTACTTC,CASSLAPGLAGRSLYEQYF
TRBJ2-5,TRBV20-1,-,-,TGCAGTGCTATCCCCGCAGGTCAACCCGCGGAGACCCAGTACTTC,CSAIPAGQPAETQYF
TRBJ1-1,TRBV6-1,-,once,TGTGCCAGCAGTGAAGCTCGGGTCATGAACACTGAAGCTTTCTTT,CASSEARVMNTEAFF
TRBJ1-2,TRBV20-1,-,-,TGCAGTGCTAGAGTCCGGGGGCCCCTCTATGGCTACACCTTC,CSARVRGPLYGYTF
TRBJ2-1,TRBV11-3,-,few,TGTGCCAGCAGCGCCGACAGGGAGGATGAGCAGTTCTTC,CASSADREDEQFF
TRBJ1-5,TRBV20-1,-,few,TGCAGTGCTACGGGGACGAGCAATCAGCCCCAGCATTTT,CSATGTSNQPQHF
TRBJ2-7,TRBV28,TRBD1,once,TGTGCCAGCAGTTCCGGACAGGGACCCAGGGACGAGCAGTACTTC,CASSSGQGPRDEQYF
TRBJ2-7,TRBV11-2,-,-,TGTGCCAGCAGCGGGGAGCAGGGACGCTACGAGCAGTACTTC,CASSGEQGRYEQYF
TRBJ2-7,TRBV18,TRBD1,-,TGTGCCAGCTCACCGGGACAGGGCGGGATATACGAGCAGTACTTC,CASSPGQGGIYEQYF
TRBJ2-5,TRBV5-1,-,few,TGCGCCAGCAGCCCGGCGGTAGCCAGAGGGGAGACCCAGTACTTC,CASSPAVARGETQYF
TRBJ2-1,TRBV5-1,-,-,TGCGCCAGCAGCACCCAGGACAGCTACAATGAGCAGTTCTTC,CASSTQDSYNEQFF
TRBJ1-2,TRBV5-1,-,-,TGCGCCAGCAGTTATACAGGAGCGGAGTATGGCTACACCTTC,CASSYTGAEYGYTF
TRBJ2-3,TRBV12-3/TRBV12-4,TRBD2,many,TGTGCCAGCAGTTTGGGACTAGATAGGGATACGCAGTATTTT,CASSLGLDRDTQYF
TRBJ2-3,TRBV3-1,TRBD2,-,TGTGCCAGCAGCCAGGATAGACTAGCGGGGGGCTTGAAGACGCAGTATTTT,CASSQDRLAGGLKTQYF
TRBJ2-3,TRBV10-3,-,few,TGTGCCATCAGTGACCCCACAGATACGCAGTATTTT,CAISDPTDTQYF
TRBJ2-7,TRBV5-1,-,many,TGCGCCAGCAGCTTGGTGTACGGCAGCTCCTACGAGCAGTACTTC,CASSLVYGSSYEQYF
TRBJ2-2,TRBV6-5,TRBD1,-,TGTGCCAGCAGCCGGGACAGGGGTCACACCGGGGAGCTGTTTTTT,CASSRDRGHTGELFF
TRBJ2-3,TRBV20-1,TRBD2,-,TGCAGTGCTACCCGGACTAGCGGACGCACAGATACGCAGTATTTT,CSATRTSGRTDTQYF
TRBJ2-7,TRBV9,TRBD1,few,TGTGCCAGCAGCGCGTCGGGACAGAACTACGAGCAGTACTTC,CASSASGQNYEQYF
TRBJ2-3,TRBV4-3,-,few,TGCGCCAGCAGCCAAGAACCGGGCCATACGCAGTATTTT,CASSQEPGHTQYF
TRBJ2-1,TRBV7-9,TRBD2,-,TGTGCCAGCAGCTTTGTTTCGCGGGGGGGCCTCTTGAGTGTGTACAATGAGCAGTTCTTC,CASSFVSRGGLLSVYNEQFF
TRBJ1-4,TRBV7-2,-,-,TGTGCCAGCAGCTTAGGGAGCCTTGAAAAACTGTTTTTT,CASSLGSLEKLFF
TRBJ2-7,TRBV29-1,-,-,TGCAGCGTTGAAACCCTCTACTCCTACGAGCAGTACTTC,CSVETLYSYEQYF
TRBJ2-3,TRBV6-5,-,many,TGTGCCAGCAGTAGAGCAGATACGCAGTATTTT,CASSRADTQYF
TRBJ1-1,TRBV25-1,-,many,TGTGCCAGCCGAACAACCGGACAAGGGCACCCTTTCTTT,CASRTTGQGHPFF
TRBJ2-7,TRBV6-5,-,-,TGTGCCAGCAGTTACCTCTCGCCCCCCGGCTCCTACGAGCAGTACTTC,CASSYLSPPGSYEQYF
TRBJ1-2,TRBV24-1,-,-,TGTGCCACCAGTGCAGGGGCCAGATATGGCTACACCTTC,CATSAGARYGYTF
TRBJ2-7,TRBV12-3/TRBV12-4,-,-,TGTGCCAGCAGTTTACATAGGACGGGGTACGAGCAGTACTTC,CASSLHRTGYEQYF
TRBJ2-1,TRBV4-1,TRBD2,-,TGCGCCAGCAGCCACGGGACTAGCGGGGGGGAAAATGAGCAGTTCTTC,CASSHGTSGGENEQFF